The sequence of this TCR beta chain was determined in a study of CD8 T cells in Susac syndrome. The authors reverse transcribed about 0.5 to 1 ug RNA with random hexamers. Amplification of TCR beta CDR3 used immunoSEQ multiplex PCR across 54 Vbeta and 13 Jbeta. TCRdb used MiXCR to reprocess the immunoSEQ multiplex PCR reads, holding one entry per CDR3 protein. The sample shows some 200,000 distinct CDR3 sequences, 92% of them seen only once. The TEMRA cells underwent FACS enrichment, while the CD8+ and CD4+ T cells underwent negative isolation. The receptor's source is a human donor with multiple sclerosis. Material: CD8+ T cells from PBMCs.

DNA for the CDR3: TGTGCCAGCAGCGTAGACGGCGGAAACACCATATATTTT. Protein sequence: CASSVDGGNTIYF. The J gene is TRBJ1-3, the V gene TRBV9; D is ambiguous. Germline-derived CDR1 and CDR2 are SGDLS and YYNGEE. The CDR3 sequence is 13 residues long. V lost 0 bases and J 4 bases, leaving 5 bases between the germline ends.